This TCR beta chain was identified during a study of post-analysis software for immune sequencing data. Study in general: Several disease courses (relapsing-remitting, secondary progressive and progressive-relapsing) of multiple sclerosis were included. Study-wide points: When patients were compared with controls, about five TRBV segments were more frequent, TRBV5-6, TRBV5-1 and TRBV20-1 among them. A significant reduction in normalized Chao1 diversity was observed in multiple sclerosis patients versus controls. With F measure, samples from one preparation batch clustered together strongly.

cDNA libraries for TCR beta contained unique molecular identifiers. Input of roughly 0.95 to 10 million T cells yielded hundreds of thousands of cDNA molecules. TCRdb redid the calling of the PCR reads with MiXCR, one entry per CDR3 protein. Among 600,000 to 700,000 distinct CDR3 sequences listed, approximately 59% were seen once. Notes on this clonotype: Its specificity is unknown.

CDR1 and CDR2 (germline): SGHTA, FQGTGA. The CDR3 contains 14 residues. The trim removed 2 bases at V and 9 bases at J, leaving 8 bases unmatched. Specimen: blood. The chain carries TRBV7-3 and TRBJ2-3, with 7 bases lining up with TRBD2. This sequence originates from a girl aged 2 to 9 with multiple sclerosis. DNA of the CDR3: TGTGCCAGCAGCTTAGGCGACGGGAGGCAAACGCAGTATTTT. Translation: CASSLGDGRQTQYF.